This is a list of T cell receptor beta chains from one sample in a study of tumor-infiltrating lymphocytes in primary liver carcinoma. In TCRdb, the multiplex PCR reads were re-called with MiXCR into one record per CDR3 protein. Of about 330,000 distinct CDR3 sequences listed, almost 65% are singletons. The sequenced sample was peripheral blood. The receptors come from a man between 40 and 49 years old with primary liver carcinoma and hepatitis B virus infection. Both conserved end residues are part of each CDR3. The D gene is left open where the match is weak. Expanded clones are given a class, and other clones once, few, many or no size at all.

>TRBJ2-5|many|TRBV12-3/TRBV12-4|-
TGTGCCAGCAGTTTAGGCCAAGCGGGGACCCAGTACTTC
CASSLGQAGTQYF
>TRBJ2-7|-|TRBV6-5|TRBD2
TGTGCTAGCTACTCTAGCGGAAACTACGAGCAGTACTTC
CASYSSGNYEQYF
>TRBJ2-3|-|TRBV24-1|TRBD2
TGTGCCACCAGTGATATCACGCTAGTGGGAGGGACAGATACGCAGTATTTT
CATSDITLVGGTDTQYF
>TRBJ2-1|many|TRBV11-2|-
TGTGCCAGCAGTGAAAATATCGGTTCCTACAATGAGCAGTTCTTC
CASSENIGSYNEQFF
>TRBJ2-7|-|TRBV6-5|-
TGTGCCAGCAGTACAGGGAGCTACGAGCAGTACTTC
CASSTGSYEQYF
>TRBJ2-2|few|TRBV30|TRBD1
TGTGCCTGGAGTGGGGGGACAGGGCGGCCCGGGGAGCTGTTTTTT
CAWSGGTGRPGELFF
>TRBJ2-7|-|TRBV6-1|-
TGTGCCAGCAGTACAGACGGGCCGGGAGAGCAGTACTTC
CASSTDGPGEQYF
>TRBJ1-2|-|TRBV4-1|-
TGCGCCAGCAGCCAAGATGGGGCGGACTATGGCTACATCTTC
CASSQDGADYGYIF
>TRBJ2-7|-|TRBV11-2|-
TGTGCCAGCAGCTTATCCGGGATTACCTACGAGCAGTACTTC
CASSLSGITYEQYF
>TRBJ2-1|many|TRBV12-3/TRBV12-4|-
TGTGCCAGCAGTTTACAGGGACTGAACAATGAGCAGTTCTTC
CASSLQGLNNEQFF
>TRBJ2-7|-|TRBV5-6|TRBD2
TGTGCCAGCAGCTCAACCGGGACTAGCGCAATAAGGAGCTCCTACGAGCAGTACTTC
CASSSTGTSAIRSSYEQYF
>TRBJ2-1|-|TRBV11-2|TRBD2
TGCGCCAGAAGCTTAGAGAGAGCGGGAGCTGAGCAGTTCTTC
CARSLERAGAEQFF
>TRBJ1-1|-|TRBV20-1|TRBD1
TGCAGTGCTGGAGGGGGCGGGGCTGAAGCTTTCTTT
CSAGGGGAEAFF
>TRBJ2-4|-|TRBV12-3/TRBV12-4|-
TGTGCCAGCAGTTTATTTGAGGACAAGAACATTCAGTACTTC
CASSLFEDKNIQYF
>TRBJ2-5|-|TRBV4-3|-
TGCGCCAGCAGCCCTCAGCTAGGACACCAAGAGACCCGGTACTTC
CASSPQLGHQETRYF
>TRBJ2-7|many|TRBV12-3/TRBV12-4|TRBD2
TGTGCCAGCAGACGACTTAGCGGGAGTAGCGAGCAGTACTTC
CASRRLSGSSEQYF